A selection of T cell receptor beta chains follows, all from one sample in a study of T cells in Graves' hyperthyroidism and ophthalmopathy. TCRdb independently ran MiXCR on the multiplex PCR reads; one entry per CDR3 protein. The sample lists over 500,000 distinct CDR3 sequences, around 13% occurring once. Sequenced: blood. Receptors were obtained from a woman aged 35 to 49 with Graves' hyperthyroidism. CDR3s include the opening cysteine and the closing phenylalanine or tryptophan. Clone size is stated in some rows and not others, as once, few, many or a class when expanded.

v_gene: TRBV12-3/TRBV12-4
abundance: -
j_gene: TRBJ2-3
CDR3aa: CASSFGGRTTQYF

v_gene: TRBV7-9
abundance: -
j_gene: TRBJ2-7
CDR3aa: CASSLLWTDGQYF

v_gene: TRBV12-3/TRBV12-4
abundance: many
j_gene: TRBJ1-2
CDR3aa: CASSLNRVGESYTF

v_gene: TRBV20-1
abundance: -
j_gene: TRBJ1-2
CDR3aa: CSARDYATENYGYTF

v_gene: TRBV28
abundance: many
j_gene: TRBJ2-1
CDR3aa: CASSSSGRADNEQFF

v_gene: TRBV9
abundance: -
j_gene: TRBJ2-1
CDR3aa: CASSVVPGTSGLNEQFF

v_gene: TRBV19
abundance: -
j_gene: TRBJ2-5
CDR3aa: CASSPQRDRGGETQYF

v_gene: TRBV14
abundance: -
j_gene: TRBJ2-1
CDR3aa: CASNEGSSYNEQFF

v_gene: TRBV27
abundance: many
j_gene: TRBJ2-7
CDR3aa: CASSLGTGIYEQYF

v_gene: TRBV6-2/TRBV6-3
abundance: -
j_gene: TRBJ2-1
CDR3aa: CASSQGREKSNEQFF

v_gene: TRBV12-3/TRBV12-4
abundance: -
j_gene: TRBJ2-2
CDR3aa: CASSLAPGTSVTGELFF

v_gene: TRBV7-6
abundance: few
j_gene: TRBJ2-2
CDR3aa: CASSFSQGTANTGELFF

v_gene: TRBV18
abundance: many
j_gene: TRBJ2-5
CDR3aa: CASSPPGLATQETQYF

v_gene: TRBV27
abundance: many
j_gene: TRBJ2-2
CDR3aa: CASSLRGTGWSAGELFF

v_gene: TRBV27
abundance: -
j_gene: TRBJ2-6
CDR3aa: CASSLKPSTQSGANVLTF